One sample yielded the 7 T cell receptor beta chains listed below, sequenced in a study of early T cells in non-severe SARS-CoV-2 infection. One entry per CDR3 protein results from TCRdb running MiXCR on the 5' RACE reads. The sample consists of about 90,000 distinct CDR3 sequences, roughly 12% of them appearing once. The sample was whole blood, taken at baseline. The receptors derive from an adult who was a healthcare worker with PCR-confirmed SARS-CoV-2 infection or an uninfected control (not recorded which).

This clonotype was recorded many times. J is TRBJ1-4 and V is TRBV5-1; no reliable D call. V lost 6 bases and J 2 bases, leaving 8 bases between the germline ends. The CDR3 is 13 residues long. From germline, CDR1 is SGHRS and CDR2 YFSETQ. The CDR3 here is CASTRSTNEKLFF. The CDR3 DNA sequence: TGCGCCAGCACCCGGAGCACTAATGAAAAACTGTTTTTT.

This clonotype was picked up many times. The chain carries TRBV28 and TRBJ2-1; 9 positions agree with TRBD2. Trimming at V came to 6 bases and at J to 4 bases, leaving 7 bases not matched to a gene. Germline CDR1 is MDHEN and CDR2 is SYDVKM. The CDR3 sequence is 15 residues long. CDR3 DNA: TGTGCCAGCAGGCGAGCGGGGGGTGGGTACAATGAGCAGTTCTTC. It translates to CASRRAGGGYNEQFF.

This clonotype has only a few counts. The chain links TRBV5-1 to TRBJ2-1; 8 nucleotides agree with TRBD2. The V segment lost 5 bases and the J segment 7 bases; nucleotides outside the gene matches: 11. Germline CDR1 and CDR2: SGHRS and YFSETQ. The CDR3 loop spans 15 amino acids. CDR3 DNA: TGCGCCAGCAGGAGTGTCCCGGGAGGGCGAAATGAGCAGTTCTTC. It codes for CASRSVPGGRNEQFF.

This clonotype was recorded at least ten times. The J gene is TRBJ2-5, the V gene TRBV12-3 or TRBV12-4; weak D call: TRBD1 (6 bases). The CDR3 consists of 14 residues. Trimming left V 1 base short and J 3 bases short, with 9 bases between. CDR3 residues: CASSLGAGEETQYF. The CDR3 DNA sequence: TGTGCCAGCAGTTTAGGGGCAGGGGAAGAGACCCAGTACTTC.

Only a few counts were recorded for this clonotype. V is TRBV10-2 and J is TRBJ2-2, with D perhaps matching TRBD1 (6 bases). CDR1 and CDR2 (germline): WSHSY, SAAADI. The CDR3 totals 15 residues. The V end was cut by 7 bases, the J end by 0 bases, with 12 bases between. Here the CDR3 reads CASKRGGTNTGELFF. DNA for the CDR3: TGCGCCAGCAAAAGAGGGGGTACGAACACCGGGGAGCTGTTTTTT.

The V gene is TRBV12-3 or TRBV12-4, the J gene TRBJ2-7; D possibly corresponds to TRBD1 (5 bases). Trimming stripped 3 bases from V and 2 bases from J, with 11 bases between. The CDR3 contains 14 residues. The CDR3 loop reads CASSFRGLPYEQYF. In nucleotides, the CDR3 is TGTGCCAGCAGTTTTAGGGGCCTCCCCTACGAGCAGTACTTC.

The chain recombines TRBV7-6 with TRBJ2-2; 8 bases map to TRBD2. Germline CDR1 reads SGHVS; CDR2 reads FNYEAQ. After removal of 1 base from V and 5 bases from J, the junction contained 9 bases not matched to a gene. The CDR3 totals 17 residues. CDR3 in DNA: TGTGCCAGCAGCTTAGTTCCCAGCGGGGGACTTACCGGGGAGCTGTTTTTT. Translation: CASSLVPSGGLTGELFF.